The 28 T cell receptor beta chains presented below share a single source sample, sequenced in a study of blood T cell repertoires in COVID-19. Using immunoSEQ multiplex PCR, the repertoire was profiled, and TCRdb retains in-frame clones only, with some absent. The data contain over 85,000 clones, more than 75% of them singletons. The sample was peripheral blood. The receptor source for this set is an elderly woman with active COVID-19.

The chain combines TRBV6-2 or TRBV6-3 with TRBJ2-7; 8 bases match TRBD1. The CDR3 has 16 amino acids. The V gene end was trimmed by 4 bases and the J gene end by 3 bases; junction bases not matched to a gene: 11. Germline V gene lookup returns CDR1 MNHEY and CDR2 SVGEGT. This chain's CDR3 is CASSFVTGVGVYEQYF. The CDR3 DNA is TGTGCCAGCAGTTTCGTGACAGGGGTAGGGGTCTACGAGCAGTACTTC.

The rearrangement uses TRBV13 and TRBJ2-5; 7 bases match TRBD1. Germline assignment: CDR1 PRHDT and CDR2 FYEKMQ (reference sequence). The ends lost 5 bases at V and 3 bases at J; junction bases unmatched: 3. The CDR3 has 13 amino acids. The CDR3 region is CASSVTGKETQYF. CDR3 DNA: TGTGCCAGCAGCGTGACAGGGAAAGAGACCCAGTACTTC.

This clone was seen only a few times. This sequence joins TRBV27 and TRBJ2-7, with 11 bases that match TRBD1. Trimming at V came to 5 bases and at J to 6 bases, leaving 12 bases not matched to a gene. Germline CDR1 is MNHEY and CDR2 is SMNVEV (reference sequence). This CDR3 has 16 amino acids. The CDR3 reads CASSTLGTGGSGEQYF. As DNA, the CDR3 is TGTGCCAGCAGTACGCTAGGGACAGGGGGGTCGGGCGAGCAGTACTTC.

This rearrangement joins TRBV28 to TRBJ1-3, with 9 bases matching TRBD1. In germline, CDR1 is MDHEN, CDR2 SYDVKM. The CDR3 has 14 residues. V was clipped by 11 bases and J by 4 bases; unmatched bases: 9. CDR3 in amino acids: CAGGGTGSGNTIYF. CDR3 in DNA: TGTGCCGGGGGGGGGACAGGGAGCGGAAACACCATATATTTT.

The rearrangement uses TRBV5-4 and TRBJ2-3; TRBD2 agrees at 7 bases. The ends lost 4 bases at V and 4 bases at J; junction bases unmatched: 9. The CDR3 covers 15 residues. Germline lookup yields CDR1 SGHNT and CDR2 YYREEE (reference sequence). The CDR3 DNA reads TGTGCCAGCAGCGCGGGGGTAGCGGTTGCAGATACGCAGTATTTT. Translating gives CASSAGVAVADTQYF.

As to this clone: It differs at one base from a far larger clone, so likely a read error. This chain uses TRBV6-5 with TRBJ1-2; TRBD1 aligns across 8 bases. Germline V CDR1 and CDR2: MNHEY, SVGAGI. V lost 6 bases and J lost 7; bases outside the gene matches: 13. The CDR3 is 15 amino acids. The chain's CDR3 is CASSPQTGAIFGYTF. CDR3 nucleotide sequence: TGTGCCAGCAGCCCCCAGACAGGGGCTATATTTGGCTACACCTTC.

The chain couples TRBV9 to TRBJ2-2; tentative D call: TRBD2 (6 bases). Germline V gives CDR1 SGDLS, CDR2 YYNGEE. With 4 bases removed from V and 1 base from J, the gap between germline ends came to 17 bases. This CDR3 is built from 17 residues. The CDR3 DNA follows: TGTGCCAGCAGCCCTCGAGGCGGGGCGCAGAACACCGGGGAGCTGTTTTTT. Amino acids: CASSPRGGAQNTGELFF.

This chain uses TRBV5-5 with TRBJ1-3; no clear D gene. This CDR3 has 16 residues. The V gene lost 4 bases and the J gene lost 2 bases, with 16 bases spanning the gap. In germline, CDR1 is SGHKS, CDR2 YYEKEE (reference sequence). The CDR3 nucleotides read TGTGCCAGCAGCCCCCCGGGAGCGGGCGCTGGAAACACCATATATTTT. Its translation is CASSPPGAGAGNTIYF.

The chain has TRBV20-1 and TRBJ2-7; D is uncertain. This CDR3 is 11 amino acids long. Germline values: CDR1 DFQATT, CDR2 SNEGSKA (reference sequence). Trimming took 7 bases from V and 1 from J, leaving 8 bases between them. The CDR3 loop reads CSVKRSYEQYF. Written as DNA, the CDR3 is TGCAGTGTCAAGAGGTCCTACGAGCAGTACTTC.

V usage is TRBV11-2 and J usage is TRBJ2-7; D is unclear. With 3 bases removed from V and 0 bases from J, the gap between germline ends came to 9 bases. The CDR3 extends over 14 amino acids. Germline assignment: CDR1 SGHAT and CDR2 FQNNGV. CDR3 in DNA: TGTGCCAGCAGCTTCCAGGTCACCTCCTACGAGCAGTACTTC. This codes for CASSFQVTSYEQYF.

Of note for this clone: Other DNA sequences of this sample code for an identical CDR3. The chain recombines TRBV10-3 with TRBJ1-1, with 7 bases matching TRBD1. CDR1 and CDR2 from the germline V gene are ENHRY and SYGVKD. This CDR3 region has 12 residues. The V gene end was trimmed by 5 bases and the J gene end by 5 bases; junction bases not matched to a gene: 2. The CDR3 spells CAISPGGTEAFF. CDR3 sequence (DNA): TGTGCCATCAGTCCAGGGGGGACTGAAGCTTTCTTT.

The J gene is TRBJ2-7, the V gene TRBV6-5; TRBD2 matches 7 bases. The CDR3 covers 15 residues. The germline gives CDR1 MNHEY, CDR2 SVGAGI. The J segment lost 2 bases and the V segment lost 0 bases, leaving 4 bases of the junction unmatched. CDR3 residues: CASSYSSGATYEQYF. Written as DNA, the CDR3 is TGTGCCAGCAGTTACTCGAGCGGGGCAACCTACGAGCAGTACTTC.

V usage is TRBV5-4 and J usage is TRBJ2-3; 7 bases match TRBD1. Germline assignment: CDR1 SGHNT and CDR2 YYREEE (reference sequence). This CDR3 region has 16 residues. V shed 4 bases, J shed 6 bases, and the junction held 14 bases outside the gene matches. The DNA for the CDR3 is TGTGCCAGCAGCAGAAACCGACAGGGTGTTTCCGATACGCAGTATTTT. Its protein is CASSRNRQGVSDTQYF.

The chain links TRBV28 to TRBJ1-2; D remains unclear. The CDR3 runs 11 residues. Trimming took off 10 bases at V and 5 bases at J, with 11 bases between the two ends. Germline V lookup: CDR1 MDHEN, CDR2 SYDVKM. CDR3: CATHSQYGYTF. As DNA, the CDR3 is TGTGCCACCCACTCACAGTATGGCTACACCTTC.

The rearrangement joins TRBV6-6 to TRBJ2-3; a possible D gene is TRBD2 (6 bases). Germline values: CDR1 MNHNY, CDR2 SVGAGI (reference sequence). V was shortened by 2 bases and J by 4 bases, with 10 bases between the two germline ends. The CDR3 has 14 residues. The CDR3 sequence: CASSYGGSPDTQYF. CDR3 DNA: TGTGCCAGCAGTTACGGGGGGTCCCCAGATACGCAGTATTTT.

This clone was seen only a few times. The chain carries TRBV5-6 and TRBJ1-5; a possible D gene is TRBD1 (6 bases). V was shortened by 0 bases and J by 4 bases, with 11 bases between the two germline ends. Germline-derived CDR1 and CDR2 are SGHDT and YYEEEE. This CDR3 is 15 amino acids long. CDR3 sequence: CASSLADRPNQPQHF. CDR3 nucleotide sequence: TGTGCCAGCAGCTTGGCCGACAGGCCAAATCAGCCCCAGCATTTT.

This rearrangement joins TRBV6-2 or TRBV6-3 to TRBJ2-1; 14 nucleotides match TRBD2. The germline V gene encodes CDR1 MNHEY and CDR2 SVGEGT. This CDR3 is 17 amino acids long. Losses at the gene ends were 4 bases for V and 5 bases for J; bases not matched to a gene: 7. CDR3 amino acids: CASSSRLAGGPDNEQFF. CDR3 DNA: TGTGCCAGCAGTTCCAGACTAGCGGGAGGGCCGGACAATGAGCAGTTCTTC.

The chain recombines TRBV9 with TRBJ2-1; 10 nucleotides align to TRBD1. The CDR3 totals 15 residues. Germline CDR1 reads SGDLS; CDR2 reads YYNGEE. The J segment lost 7 bases and the V segment lost 4 bases, leaving 8 bases of the junction unmatched. The CDR3 region has the DNA TGTGCCAGCAGCTACCGGGACAGGGGAGGGAATGAGCAGTTCTTC. Protein sequence: CASSYRDRGGNEQFF.

This clone was seen only once. This sequence joins TRBV24-1 and TRBJ2-7, with TRBD1 matching 8 bases. The CDR3 is made up of 17 amino acids. The V gene end was trimmed by 1 base and the J gene end by 5 bases; junction bases not matched to a gene: 12. In germline, CDR1 is KGHDR, CDR2 SFDVKD. DNA for the CDR3: TGTGCCACCAGTGATTTAAGGCTTTACAGGGGGTCGGACGAGCAGTACTTC. Its translation is CATSDLRLYRGSDEQYF.

This clone has only a few counts. The chain joins TRBV30 to TRBJ2-5, with no clear D. The germline gives CDR1 GTSNPN, CDR2 SVGIG (reference sequence). The CDR3 is made up of 11 amino acids. V lost 0 bases, J lost 4 bases, and 3 bases lay in between. CDR3 sequence (DNA): TGTGCCTGGAGTGTCCTAGAGACCCAGTACTTC. Its translation is CAWSVLETQYF.

This clone was seen more than once but under ten times. The J gene is TRBJ2-1, the V gene TRBV11-2; D may be TRBD2 (5 bases). V shed 5 bases and J shed 2 bases, with 10 bases lying between them. Germline V gene sequence: CDR1 SGHAT, CDR2 FQNNGV. This CDR3 has 14 amino acids. The CDR3, as DNA: TGTGCCAGCAGCCAGCTGACTACCTACAATGAGCAGTTCTTC. This gives the protein CASSQLTTYNEQFF.

V usage is TRBV4-3 and J usage is TRBJ2-3, with unresolved D. Germline V gene data show CDR1 as LGHNA and CDR2 as YSLEER. The CDR3 is 15 amino acids. Trimming took 0 bases from V and 6 from J, leaving 13 bases between them. The CDR3 spells CASSQDWVAGDTQYF. In nucleotides, the CDR3 is TGCGCCAGCAGCCAAGATTGGGTAGCTGGCGATACGCAGTATTTT.

This rearrangement joins TRBV24-1 to TRBJ2-7; 7 positions agree with TRBD1. J gave up 5 bases and V 3 bases, and 12 bases lay outside the gene matches. The CDR3 extends over 16 amino acids. CDR1 and CDR2 (germline): KGHDR, SFDVKD. The CDR3 nucleotides read TGTGCCACCAGTGATCAGGACGGCGACAGGGTGAACGAGCAGTACTTC. Translating it yields CATSDQDGDRVNEQYF.

The J gene is TRBJ2-1, the V gene TRBV6-5, with a tentative D call TRBD2 (6 bases). The CDR3 extends over 14 amino acids. The V gene's germline CDR1 is MNHEY and CDR2 SVGAGI. Trimming stripped 2 bases from V and 6 bases from J, with 11 bases between. The CDR3 region is CASSYVGLTNEQFF. CDR3 nucleotides: TGTGCCAGCAGTTACGTGGGACTTACCAATGAGCAGTTCTTC.

The rearrangement uses TRBV5-1 and TRBJ1-1, with D perhaps matching TRBD1 (6 bases). Germline-derived CDR1 and CDR2 are SGHRS and YFSETQ. The CDR3 has 15 amino acids. Trimming removed 3 bases from V and 5 bases from J, with 17 bases in between. CDR3 in DNA: TGCGCCAGCAGCTACGGATCAGGGGAAGGTACTGAAGCTTTCTTT. As protein: CASSYGSGEGTEAFF. The entire variable domain, with the rest obtained from reference TRBV5-1 and TRBJ1-1, is as follows: KAGVTQTPRYLIKTRGQQVTLSCSPISGHRSVSWYQQTPGQGLQFLFEYFSETQRNKGNFPGRFSGRQFSNSRSEMNVSTLELGDSALYLCASSYGSGEGTEAFFGQGTRLTVV.

This chain joins TRBV4-2 and TRBJ1-5, with 9 positions matching TRBD1. Germline lookup yields CDR1 LGHNA and CDR2 YNFKEQ. The CDR3 spans 15 residues. With V trimmed by 2 bases and J by 9 bases, 8 bases remained unmatched. The CDR3 is CASSQLDRGGWPQHF. DNA of the CDR3: TGTGCCAGCAGCCAACTGGACAGGGGAGGGTGGCCCCAGCATTTT.

This chain uses TRBV3-1 (or the pseudogene TRBV3-2) with TRBJ2-3; TRBD2 might be the D (5 bases). Trimming removed 0 bases at V and 2 bases at J, with 9 bases between. Per germline, CDR1 LGHDT and CDR2 YNNKEL (reference sequence). CDR3 length: 15 residues. The DNA for the CDR3 is TGTGCCAGCAGCCAAGACGAGCTAGCCACAGATACGCAGTATTTT. Protein product: CASSQDELATDTQYF.

This clone was picked up one time. The chain is built from TRBV15 and TRBJ2-7, with D possibly being TRBD2 (6 bases). CDR1 and CDR2 from the germline V gene are LNHNV and YYDKDF (reference sequence). The CDR3 has 15 amino acids. Trimming cost V 1 base and J 2 bases, with 12 bases left between them. Written as DNA, the CDR3 is TGTGCCACCAGCAGAGCTCAGGGCGGGGCCTACGAGCAGTACTTC. Its translation: CATSRAQGGAYEQYF.